Listed here are 5 T cell receptor beta chains from one sample, sequenced in a study of T cell responses to AZD1222 COVID-19 vaccine. Sequencing used immunoSEQ multiplex PCR; TCRdb keeps in-frame clones, though not all of them. Among around 180,000 clones, 80% to 90% were seen once, and the ten largest hold 2.5% to 3%. This material consisted of peripheral blood, taken on day 0 of MenACWY control vaccination. These receptors all stem from an adult in good health.

The V and J genes are TRBV5-6 and TRBJ1-2; a possible D gene is TRBD1 (5 bases). V lost 2 bases to trimming and J lost 0 bases, with 8 bases between them. Germline lookup yields CDR1 SGHDT and CDR2 YYEEEE. The CDR3 has 14 residues. The CDR3 nucleotides read TGTGCCAGCAGCTTAAAGACAGCTAACTATGGCTACACCTTC. Its protein product is CASSLKTANYGYTF.

J is TRBJ2-7 and V is TRBV7-2; D is possibly TRBD1 or TRBD2 (6 bases each). CDR1 and CDR2 (germline): SGHTA, FQGNSA. V gave up 1 base and J gave up 0 bases, with 13 bases separating them. This CDR3 region has 16 residues. CDR3 DNA: TGTGCCAGCAGCTTAGGGGGGGACATTTTCTCCTACGAGCAGTACTTC. It is translated as CASSLGGDIFSYEQYF.

This clone was observed a single time. This chain links TRBV4-2 with TRBJ2-1; D may be TRBD2 (6 bases). Trimming removed 1 base from V and 9 bases from J, with 13 bases in between. The CDR3 has 14 residues. The V gene's germline CDR1 is LGHNA and CDR2 YNFKEQ. CDR3 amino acids: CASSQGDSAGEQFF. The CDR3 region has the DNA TGTGCCAGCAGCCAAGGGGACTCGGCCGGTGAGCAGTTCTTC.

CDR3 sequence reads: CASSYLERYTGELFF. DNA for the CDR3: TGTGCCAGCAGTTACTTGGAGAGATACACCGGGGAGCTGTTTTTT. The V gene is TRBV6-6, the J gene TRBJ2-2; D not resolved. Per germline, CDR1 MNHNY and CDR2 SVGAGI (reference sequence). This CDR3 spans 15 amino acids. V lost 1 base and J lost 3, with 9 bases in between.

The chain carries TRBV18 and TRBJ2-2; D is undetermined. Germline V gene data show CDR1 as KGHSH and CDR2 as LQKENI. V was cut by 4 bases and J by 0 bases, with 6 bases left in between. The CDR3 extends over 14 amino acids. CDR3: CASSQAANTGELFF. The CDR3, as DNA: TGTGCCAGCTCACAGGCAGCGAACACCGGGGAGCTGTTTTTT.